A selection of T cell receptor beta chains follows, all from one sample in a study of T cell responses to AZD1222 COVID-19 vaccine. The data were produced by immunoSEQ multiplex PCR, yet TCRdb's version contains in-frame clones alone and is incomplete. Of under 60,000 clones detected, around 80% appear once; the ten largest clones hold 9.5% to 13%. Material: peripheral blood, obtained on day 0 of AZD1222 vaccination. The origin of the receptors is an adult in good health. Both conserved end residues are part of each CDR3. D genes are given only for firm matches. Clone size appears in some rows only: once, few, many, or a class for an expanded clone.

J: TRBJ1-2; D: NA; V: TRBV6-5; size: few; CDR3: CASKRGDYGYTF; DNA: TGTGCCAGCAAAAGGGGAGATTATGGCTACACCTTC
J: TRBJ2-5; D: NA; V: TRBV30; size: NA; CDR3: CAWRVVGGMGETQYF; DNA: TGTGCCTGGAGAGTCGTCGGCGGCATGGGGGAGACCCAGTACTTC
J: TRBJ1-1; D: NA; V: TRBV28; size: NA; CDR3: CASSLRTANTEAFF; DNA: TGTGCCAGCAGTTTAAGGACAGCGAACACTGAAGCTTTCTTT
J: TRBJ2-3; D: TRBD1; V: TRBV6-5; size: NA; CDR3: CASSYSGTGTDTQYF; DNA: TGTGCCAGCAGTTACTCTGGGACAGGCACAGATACGCAGTATTTT
J: TRBJ2-7; D: NA; V: TRBV5-1; size: few; CDR3: CASSSLAGYEQYF; DNA: TGCGCCAGCAGCTCGTTAGCAGGATACGAGCAGTACTTC
J: TRBJ2-4; D: TRBD1; V: TRBV18; size: NA; CDR3: CASSPAGTAPLAKNIQYF; DNA: TGTGCCAGCTCACCGGCTGGGACAGCACCACTAGCCAAAAACATTCAGTACTTC
J: TRBJ2-3; D: TRBD2; V: TRBV9; size: NA; CDR3: CASSPSGSGTDTQYF; DNA: TGTGCCAGCAGCCCTAGCGGGTCAGGCACAGATACGCAGTATTTT
J: TRBJ1-1; D: TRBD1; V: TRBV29-1; size: few; CDR3: CSGRDRLNTEAFF; DNA: TGCAGCGGTCGGGACAGACTGAACACTGAAGCTTTCTTT
J: TRBJ2-7; D: NA; V: TRBV7-2; size: NA; CDR3: CASSLSRAEQYF; DNA: TGTGCCAGCAGCTTATCGAGGGCCGAGCAGTACTTC
J: TRBJ1-2; D: TRBD1; V: TRBV5-1; size: NA; CDR3: CASSVSGTGGSYTF; DNA: TGCGCCAGCAGCGTATCCGGGACAGGGGGCAGCTACACCTTC